The clone carrying this TCR beta chain was counted a few times. The antigen remains unidentified. The CDR3 consists of 14 residues. Trimming removed 1 base from V and 4 bases from J, with 11 bases in between. Germline V gene sequence: CDR1 SGHDN, CDR2 FVKESK. Assay: immunoSEQ multiplex PCR; the TCRdb copy retains only in-frame clones and omits some. Among just under 45,000 clones listed, roughly 94% were seen once. This entry is derived from a study of T cells in tuberculosis. Background on the study: IGRA-negative adolescents, IGRA-positive adolescents with latent tuberculosis and adults with active tuberculosis formed this South African cohort.

Study-wide results and caveats: Active tuberculosis TCR-alpha repertoires lay closer to GMM-specific TCRs than IGRA-negative controls, suggesting clonal expansion. The TCR-beta difference was not significant; alpha differences partly reflected length. Cases with active tuberculosis were adults, while controls were adolescents.

The chain combines TRBV14 with TRBJ2-7; D uncertain. This receptor was obtained from a donor aged 10-30 years with latent tuberculosis or without tuberculosis infection. Some clones in this sample may be carry-over from other donors' samples. Sequencing was carried out using PBMCs. DNA for the CDR3: TGTGCCAGCAGCCAAGGCGTACAGTTATACGAGCAGTACTTC. This codes for CASSQGVQLYEQYF.